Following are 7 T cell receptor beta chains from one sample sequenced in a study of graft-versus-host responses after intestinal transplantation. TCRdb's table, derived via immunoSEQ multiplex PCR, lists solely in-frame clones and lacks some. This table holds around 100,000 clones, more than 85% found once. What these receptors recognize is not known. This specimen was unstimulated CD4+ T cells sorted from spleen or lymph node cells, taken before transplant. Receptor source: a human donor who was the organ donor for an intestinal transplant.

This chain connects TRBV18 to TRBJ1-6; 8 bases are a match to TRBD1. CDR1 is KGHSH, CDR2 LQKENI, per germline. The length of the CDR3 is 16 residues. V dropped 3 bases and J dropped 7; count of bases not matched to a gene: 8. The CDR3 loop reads CASSPGTGIQNSPLHF. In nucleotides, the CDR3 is TGTGCCAGCTCACCCGGGACAGGCATTCAAAATTCACCCCTCCACTTT. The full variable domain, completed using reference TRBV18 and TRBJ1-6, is NAGVMQNPRHLVRRRGQEARLRCSPMKGHSHVYWYRQLPEEGLKFMVYLQKENIIDESGMPKERFSAEFPKEGPSILRIQQVVRGDSAAYFCASSPGTGIQNSPLHFGNGTRLTVT.

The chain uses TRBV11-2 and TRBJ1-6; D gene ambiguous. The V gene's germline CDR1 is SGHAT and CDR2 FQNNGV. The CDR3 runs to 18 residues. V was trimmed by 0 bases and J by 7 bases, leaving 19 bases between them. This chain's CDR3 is CASSLDPWFLNTNSPLHF. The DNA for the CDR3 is TGTGCCAGCAGCTTAGATCCCTGGTTTCTGAACACAAATTCACCCCTCCACTTT.

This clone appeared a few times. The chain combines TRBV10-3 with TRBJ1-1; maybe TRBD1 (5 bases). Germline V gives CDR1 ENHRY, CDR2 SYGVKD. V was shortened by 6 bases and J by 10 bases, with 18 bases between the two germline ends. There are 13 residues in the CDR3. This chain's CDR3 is CAISPGPPLGAFF. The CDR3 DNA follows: TGTGCCATCAGCCCGGGACCCCCTCTCGGAGCTTTCTTT.

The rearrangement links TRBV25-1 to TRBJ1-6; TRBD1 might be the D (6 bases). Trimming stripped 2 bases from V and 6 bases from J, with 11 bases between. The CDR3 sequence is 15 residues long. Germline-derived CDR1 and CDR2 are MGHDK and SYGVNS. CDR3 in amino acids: CASSESGRGNSPLHF. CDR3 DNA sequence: TGTGCCAGCAGTGAAAGCGGCAGGGGTAATTCACCCCTCCACTTT.

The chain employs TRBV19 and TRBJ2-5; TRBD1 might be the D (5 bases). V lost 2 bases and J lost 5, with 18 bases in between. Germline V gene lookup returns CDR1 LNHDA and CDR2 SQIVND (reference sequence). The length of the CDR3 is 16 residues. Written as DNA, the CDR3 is TGTGCCAGTAGTATAACCCGGACATCGTTTGGGGAGACCCAGTACTTC. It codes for CASSITRTSFGETQYF.

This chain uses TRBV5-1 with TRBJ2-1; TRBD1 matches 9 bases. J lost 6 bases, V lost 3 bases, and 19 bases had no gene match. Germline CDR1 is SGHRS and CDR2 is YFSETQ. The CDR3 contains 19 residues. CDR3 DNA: TGCGCCAGCAGCTCTCTGGGACAGGGCCCGTCTTTTCATCCCAATGAGCAGTTCTTC. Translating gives CASSSLGQGPSFHPNEQFF.

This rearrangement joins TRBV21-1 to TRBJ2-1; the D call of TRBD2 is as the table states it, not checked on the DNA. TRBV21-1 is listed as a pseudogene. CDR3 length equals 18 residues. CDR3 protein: CASAGLAGAIGFKYEQFF. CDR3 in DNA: TGTGCCAGCGCCGGCCTAGCGGGGGCGATCGGTTTTAAATATGAGCAGTTCTTC.